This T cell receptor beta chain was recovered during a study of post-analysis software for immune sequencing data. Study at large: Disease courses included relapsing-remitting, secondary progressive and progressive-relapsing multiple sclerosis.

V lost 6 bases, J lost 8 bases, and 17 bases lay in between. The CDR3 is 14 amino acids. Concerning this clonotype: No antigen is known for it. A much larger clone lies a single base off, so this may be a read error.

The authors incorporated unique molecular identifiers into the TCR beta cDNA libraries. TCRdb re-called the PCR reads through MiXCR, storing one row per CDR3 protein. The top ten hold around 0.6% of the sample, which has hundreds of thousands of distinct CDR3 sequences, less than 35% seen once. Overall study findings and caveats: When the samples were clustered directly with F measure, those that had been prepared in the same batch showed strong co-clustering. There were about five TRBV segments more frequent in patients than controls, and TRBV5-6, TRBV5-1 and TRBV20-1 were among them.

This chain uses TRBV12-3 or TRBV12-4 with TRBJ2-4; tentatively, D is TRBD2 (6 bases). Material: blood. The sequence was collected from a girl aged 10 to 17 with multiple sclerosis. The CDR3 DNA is TGTGCCAGCAGGTTAAGCCCGAGGAGGGACATTCAGTACTTC. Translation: CASRLSPRRDIQYF.